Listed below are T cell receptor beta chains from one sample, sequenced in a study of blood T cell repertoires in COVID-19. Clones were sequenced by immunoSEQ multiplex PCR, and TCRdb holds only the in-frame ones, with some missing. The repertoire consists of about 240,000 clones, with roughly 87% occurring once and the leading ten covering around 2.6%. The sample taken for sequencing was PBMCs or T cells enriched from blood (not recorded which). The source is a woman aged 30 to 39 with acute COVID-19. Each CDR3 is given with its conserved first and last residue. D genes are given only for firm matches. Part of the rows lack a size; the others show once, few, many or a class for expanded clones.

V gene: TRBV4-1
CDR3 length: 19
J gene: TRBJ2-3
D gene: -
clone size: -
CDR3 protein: CASSQEWGRSVPNTDTQYF
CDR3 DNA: TGCGCCAGCAGCCAAGAATGGGGCAGGTCCGTACCGAACACAGATACGCAGTATTTT

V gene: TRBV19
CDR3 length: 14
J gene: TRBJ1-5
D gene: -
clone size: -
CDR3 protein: CASSIDSGVQPQHF
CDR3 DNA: TGTGCCAGTAGTATAGATTCAGGGGTTCAGCCCCAGCATTTT

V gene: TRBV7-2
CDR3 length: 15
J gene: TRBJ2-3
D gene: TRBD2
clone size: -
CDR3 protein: CASSSSGGSTDTQYF
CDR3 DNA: TGTGCCAGCAGCTCTAGCGGGGGTAGCACAGATACGCAGTATTTT

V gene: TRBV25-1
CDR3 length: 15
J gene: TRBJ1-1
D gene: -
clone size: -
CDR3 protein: CASSEWKGMGTEAFF
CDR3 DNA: TGTGCCAGCAGTGAATGGAAGGGGATGGGGACTGAAGCTTTCTTT

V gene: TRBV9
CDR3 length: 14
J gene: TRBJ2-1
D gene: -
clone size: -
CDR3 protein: CASSVGTMQNEQFF
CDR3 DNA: TGTGCCAGCAGCGTAGGGACTATGCAAAATGAGCAGTTCTTC

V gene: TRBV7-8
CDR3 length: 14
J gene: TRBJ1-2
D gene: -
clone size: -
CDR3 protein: CASSLQVEDYGYTF
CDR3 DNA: TGTGCCAGCAGCTTACAGGTGGAGGACTATGGCTACACCTTC

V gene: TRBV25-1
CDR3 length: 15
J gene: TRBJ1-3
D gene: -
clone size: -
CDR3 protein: CASSGLIYSGNTIYF
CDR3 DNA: TGTGCCAGCAGTGGCCTAATTTACTCTGGAAACACCATATATTTT

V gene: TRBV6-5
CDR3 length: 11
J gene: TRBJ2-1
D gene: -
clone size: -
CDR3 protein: CASSFGQEQFF
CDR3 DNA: TGTGCCAGCAGTTTCGGACAAGAGCAGTTCTTC

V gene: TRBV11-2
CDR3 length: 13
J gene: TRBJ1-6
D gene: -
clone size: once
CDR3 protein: CASSLGGNSPLHF
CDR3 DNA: TGTGCCAGCAGCTTAGGGGGCAATTCACCCCTCCACTTT

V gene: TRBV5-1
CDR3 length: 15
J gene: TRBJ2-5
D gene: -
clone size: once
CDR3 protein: CASSLAGQLGETQYF
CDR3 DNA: TGCGCCAGCAGCTTGGCCGGACAGTTAGGAGAGACCCAGTACTTC

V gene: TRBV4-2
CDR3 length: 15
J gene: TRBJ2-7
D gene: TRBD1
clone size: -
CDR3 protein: CASSPDRGFSYEQYF
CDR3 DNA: TGTGCCAGCAGCCCGGACAGGGGATTCTCCTACGAGCAGTACTTC

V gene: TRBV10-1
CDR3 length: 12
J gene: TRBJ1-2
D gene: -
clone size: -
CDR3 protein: CASRQGRDGYTF
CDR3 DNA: TGCGCCAGCAGGCAGGGGAGGGATGGCTACACCTTC

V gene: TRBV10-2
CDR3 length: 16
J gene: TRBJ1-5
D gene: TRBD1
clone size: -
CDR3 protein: CASSGGQPTSDQPQHF
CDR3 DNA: TGCGCCAGCAGTGGGGGACAGCCTACATCAGATCAGCCCCAGCATTTT

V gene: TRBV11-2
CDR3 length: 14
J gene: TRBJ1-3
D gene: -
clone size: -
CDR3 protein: CASSLGGSGNTIYF
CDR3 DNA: TGTGCCAGCAGCTTAGGAGGCTCTGGAAACACCATATATTTT

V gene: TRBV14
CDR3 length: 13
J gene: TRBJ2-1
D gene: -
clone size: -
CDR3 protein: CASSQGQYNEQFF
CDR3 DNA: TGTGCCAGCAGCCAAGGGCAGTACAATGAGCAGTTCTTC

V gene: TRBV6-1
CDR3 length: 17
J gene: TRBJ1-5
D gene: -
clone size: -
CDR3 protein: CASSEEEPRQSYQPQHF
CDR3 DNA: TGTGCCAGCAGTGAAGAAGAGCCCCGACAGAGCTATCAGCCCCAGCATTTT

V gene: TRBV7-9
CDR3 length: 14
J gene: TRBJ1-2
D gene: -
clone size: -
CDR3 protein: CASSSGGPFLGYTF
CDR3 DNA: TGTGCCAGCAGCTCCGGGGGTCCTTTCCTGGGCTACACCTTC

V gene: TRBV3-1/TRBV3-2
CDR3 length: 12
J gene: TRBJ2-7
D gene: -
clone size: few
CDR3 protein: CASSPRGYEQYF
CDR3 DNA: TGTGCCAGCAGCCCTAGGGGATACGAGCAGTACTTC

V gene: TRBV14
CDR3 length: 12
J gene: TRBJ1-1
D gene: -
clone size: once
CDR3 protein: CASSPRTVEAFF
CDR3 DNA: TGTGCCAGCAGCCCCCGGACAGTTGAAGCTTTCTTT

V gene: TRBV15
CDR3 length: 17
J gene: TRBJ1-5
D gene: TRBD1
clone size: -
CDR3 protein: CATSRDLFRDRDQPQHF
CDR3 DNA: TGTGCCACCAGCAGAGATCTATTCCGGGACAGAGATCAGCCCCAGCATTTT

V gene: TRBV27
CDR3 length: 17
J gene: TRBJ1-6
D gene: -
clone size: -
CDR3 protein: CASSFSTGISYNSPLHF
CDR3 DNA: TGTGCCAGCAGTTTTAGTACAGGCATCTCCTATAATTCACCCCTCCACTTT

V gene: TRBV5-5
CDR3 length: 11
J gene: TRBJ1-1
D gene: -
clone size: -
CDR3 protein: CASSLNTEAFF
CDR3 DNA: TGTGCCAGCAGCCTCAACACTGAAGCTTTCTTT

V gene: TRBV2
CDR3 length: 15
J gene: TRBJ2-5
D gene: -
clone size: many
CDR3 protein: CASSETGRELGTQYF
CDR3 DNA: TGTGCCAGCAGTGAGACAGGACGAGAACTAGGGACCCAGTACTTC

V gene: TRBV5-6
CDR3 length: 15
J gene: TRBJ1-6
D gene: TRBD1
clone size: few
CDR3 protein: CASSLQDRDYSPLHF
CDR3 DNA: TGTGCCAGCAGCTTGCAGGACAGGGACTATTCACCCCTCCACTTT

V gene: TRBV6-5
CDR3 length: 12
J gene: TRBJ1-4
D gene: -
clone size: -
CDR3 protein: CASSYTSGKLFF
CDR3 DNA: TGTGCCAGCAGTTACACCAGCGGAAAACTGTTTTTT

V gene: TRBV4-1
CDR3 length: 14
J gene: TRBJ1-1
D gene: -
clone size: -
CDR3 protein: CASSQPTVNTEAFF
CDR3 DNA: TGCGCCAGCAGCCAACCGACAGTGAACACTGAAGCTTTCTTT

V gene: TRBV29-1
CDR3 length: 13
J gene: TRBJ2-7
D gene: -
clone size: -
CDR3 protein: CSVSTGDYYEQYF
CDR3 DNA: TGCAGCGTTTCGACAGGGGACTACTACGAGCAGTACTTC

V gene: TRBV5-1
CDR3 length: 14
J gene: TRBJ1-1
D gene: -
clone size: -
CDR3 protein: CASSLRQANTEAFF
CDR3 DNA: TGCGCCAGCAGCTTGAGACAGGCAAACACTGAAGCTTTCTTT

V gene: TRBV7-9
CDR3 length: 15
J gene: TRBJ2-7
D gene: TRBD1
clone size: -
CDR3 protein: CASSHRGQGSYEQYF
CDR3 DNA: TGTGCCAGCAGCCACCGGGGACAGGGCTCCTACGAGCAGTACTTC

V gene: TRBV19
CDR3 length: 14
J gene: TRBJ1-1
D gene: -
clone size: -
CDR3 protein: CASSPRDPDTEAFF
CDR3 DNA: TGTGCCAGTAGTCCCAGGGATCCGGACACTGAAGCTTTCTTT

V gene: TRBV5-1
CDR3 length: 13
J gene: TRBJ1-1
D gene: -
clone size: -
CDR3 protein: CASSSMMNTEAFF
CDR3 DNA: TGCGCCAGCAGCAGCATGATGAACACTGAAGCTTTCTTT

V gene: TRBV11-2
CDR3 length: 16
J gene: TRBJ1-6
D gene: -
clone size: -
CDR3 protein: CASSLRGQNYNSPLHF
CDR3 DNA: TGTGCCAGCAGCTTAAGAGGACAGAACTATAATTCACCCCTCCACTTT

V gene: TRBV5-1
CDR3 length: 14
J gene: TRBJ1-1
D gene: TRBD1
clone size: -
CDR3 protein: CASSQNDRDTEAFF
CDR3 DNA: TGCGCCAGCAGCCAAAACGACAGGGACACTGAAGCTTTCTTT

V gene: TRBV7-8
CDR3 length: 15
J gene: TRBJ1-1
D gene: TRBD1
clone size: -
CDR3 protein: CASSSRQGGNTEAFF
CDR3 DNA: TGTGCCAGCAGCTCGAGACAGGGGGGGAACACTGAAGCTTTCTTT

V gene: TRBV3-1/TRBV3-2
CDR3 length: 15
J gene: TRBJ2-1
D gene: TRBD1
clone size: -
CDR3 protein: CASSLTGGFYNEQFF
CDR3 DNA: TGTGCCAGCAGCCTGACAGGGGGCTTCTACAATGAGCAGTTCTTC

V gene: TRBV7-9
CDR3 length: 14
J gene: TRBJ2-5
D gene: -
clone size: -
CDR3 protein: CASSFRSDLVVQYF
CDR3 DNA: TGTGCCAGCAGCTTTCGGTCCGATCTAGTAGTTCAGTACTTC

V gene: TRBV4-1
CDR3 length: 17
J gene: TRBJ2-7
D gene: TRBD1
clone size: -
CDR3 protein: CASSPSGRDRGIYEQYF
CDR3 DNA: TGCGCCAGCAGCCCCTCCGGGAGGGACAGGGGTATATACGAGCAGTACTTC

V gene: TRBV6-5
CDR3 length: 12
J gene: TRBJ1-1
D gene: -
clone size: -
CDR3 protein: CASSPGNTEAFF
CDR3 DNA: TGTGCCAGCAGCCCGGGAAACACTGAAGCTTTCTTT

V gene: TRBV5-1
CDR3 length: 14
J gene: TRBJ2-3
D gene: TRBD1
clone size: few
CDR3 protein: CASSPGQGSDTQYF
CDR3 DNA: TGCGCCAGCAGCCCGGGACAGGGTTCAGATACGCAGTATTTT

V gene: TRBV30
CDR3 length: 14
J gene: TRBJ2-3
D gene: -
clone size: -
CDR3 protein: CAWSSDRLTDTQYF
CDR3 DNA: TGTGCCTGGAGTTCAGACAGGCTCACAGATACGCAGTATTTT

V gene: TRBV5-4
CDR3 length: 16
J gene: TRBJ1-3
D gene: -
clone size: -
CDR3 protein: CASSLEPKSSGNTIYF
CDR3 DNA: TGTGCCAGCAGCTTGGAACCGAAGAGCTCTGGAAACACCATATATTTT

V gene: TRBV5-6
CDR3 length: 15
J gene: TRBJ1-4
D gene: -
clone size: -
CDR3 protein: CASSPLQGPNEKLFF
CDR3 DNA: TGTGCCAGCAGCCCTCTACAGGGACCTAATGAAAAACTGTTTTTT

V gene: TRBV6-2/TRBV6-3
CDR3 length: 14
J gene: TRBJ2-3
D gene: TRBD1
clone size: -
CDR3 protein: CASSYVQGAVTQYF
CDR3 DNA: TGTGCCAGCAGTTACGTACAGGGGGCAGTTACGCAGTATTTT

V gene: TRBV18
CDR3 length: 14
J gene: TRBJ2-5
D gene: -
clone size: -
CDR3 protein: CASSPAAGAETQYF
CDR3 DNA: TGTGCCAGCTCACCCGCGGCGGGGGCAGAGACCCAGTACTTC

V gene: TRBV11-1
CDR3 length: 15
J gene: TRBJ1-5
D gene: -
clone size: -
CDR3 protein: CASSKGREGNQPQHF
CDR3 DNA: TGTGCCAGCAGTAAAGGGAGGGAAGGCAATCAGCCCCAGCATTTT

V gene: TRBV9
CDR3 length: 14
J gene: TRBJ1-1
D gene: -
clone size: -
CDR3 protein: CASSVVLGSTEAFF
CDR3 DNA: TGTGCCAGCAGCGTAGTGTTGGGGAGCACTGAAGCTTTCTTT

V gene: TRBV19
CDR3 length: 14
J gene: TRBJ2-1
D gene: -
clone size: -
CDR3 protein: CASSKTGGDNEQFF
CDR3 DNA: TGTGCCAGTAGTAAAACAGGGGGGGACAATGAGCAGTTCTTC

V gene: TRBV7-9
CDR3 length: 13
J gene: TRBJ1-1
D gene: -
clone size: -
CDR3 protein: CASSLRTDTEAFF
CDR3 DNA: TGTGCCAGCAGCTTAAGGACAGACACTGAAGCTTTCTTT

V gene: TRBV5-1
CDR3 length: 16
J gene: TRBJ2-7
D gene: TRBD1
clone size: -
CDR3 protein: CASSSLPGQGAYEQYF
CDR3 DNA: TGCGCCAGCAGCTCTTTGCCGGGACAGGGGGCTTACGAGCAGTACTTC

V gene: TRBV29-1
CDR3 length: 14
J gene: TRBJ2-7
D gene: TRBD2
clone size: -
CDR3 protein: CSVEGTSGGYEQYF
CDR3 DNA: TGCAGCGTTGAGGGGACTAGCGGGGGTTACGAGCAGTACTTC

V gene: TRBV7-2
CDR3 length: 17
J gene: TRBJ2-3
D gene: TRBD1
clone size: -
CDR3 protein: CASSLMAGTGSSDTQYF
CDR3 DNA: TGTGCCAGCAGCTTAATGGCCGGGACAGGGTCCTCAGATACGCAGTATTTT

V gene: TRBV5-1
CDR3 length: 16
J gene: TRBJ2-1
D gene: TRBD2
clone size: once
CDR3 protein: CASSLASGGRLGEQFF
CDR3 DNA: TGCGCCAGCAGCTTGGCCAGCGGGGGACGCCTGGGTGAGCAGTTCTTC

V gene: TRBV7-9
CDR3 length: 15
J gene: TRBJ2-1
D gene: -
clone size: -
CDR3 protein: CASSGVAASYNEQFF
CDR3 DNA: TGTGCCAGCAGCGGGGTAGCGGCCTCCTACAATGAGCAGTTCTTC

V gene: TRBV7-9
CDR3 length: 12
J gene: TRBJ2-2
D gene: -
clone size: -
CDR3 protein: CASSRGPGELFF
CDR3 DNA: TGTGCCAGCAGCCGAGGTCCCGGGGAGCTGTTTTTT

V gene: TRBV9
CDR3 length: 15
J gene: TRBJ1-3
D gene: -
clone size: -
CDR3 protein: CASSSSLSSGNTIYF
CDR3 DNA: TGTGCCAGCAGCTCCTCCCTAAGCTCTGGAAACACCATATATTTT

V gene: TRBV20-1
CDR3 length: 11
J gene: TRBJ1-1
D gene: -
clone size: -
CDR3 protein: CSASLNTEAFF
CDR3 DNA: TGCAGTGCTAGTCTAAACACTGAAGCTTTCTTT

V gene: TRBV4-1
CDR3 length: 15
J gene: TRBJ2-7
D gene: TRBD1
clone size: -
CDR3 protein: CASSQEFDRAGEQYF
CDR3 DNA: TGCGCCAGCAGCCAAGAGTTCGACAGGGCGGGCGAGCAGTACTTC

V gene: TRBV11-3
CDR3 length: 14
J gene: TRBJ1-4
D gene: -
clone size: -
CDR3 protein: CASSLGREREKLFF
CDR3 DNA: TGTGCCAGCAGCTTAGGGAGAGAACGCGAAAAACTGTTTTTT